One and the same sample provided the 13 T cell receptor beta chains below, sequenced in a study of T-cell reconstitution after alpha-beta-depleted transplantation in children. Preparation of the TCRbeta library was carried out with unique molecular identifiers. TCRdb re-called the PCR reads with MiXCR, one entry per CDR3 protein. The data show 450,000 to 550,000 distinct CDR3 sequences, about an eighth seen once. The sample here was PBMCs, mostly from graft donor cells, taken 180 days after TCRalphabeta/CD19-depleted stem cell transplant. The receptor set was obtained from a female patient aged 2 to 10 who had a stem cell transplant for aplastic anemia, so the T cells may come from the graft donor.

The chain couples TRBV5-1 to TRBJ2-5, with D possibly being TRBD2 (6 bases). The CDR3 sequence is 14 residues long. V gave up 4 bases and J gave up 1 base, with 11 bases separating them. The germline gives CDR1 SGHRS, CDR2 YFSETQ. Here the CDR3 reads CASSGAGSQETQYF. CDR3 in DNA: TGCGCCAGCAGCGGTGCGGGGTCCCAAGAGACCCAGTACTTC.

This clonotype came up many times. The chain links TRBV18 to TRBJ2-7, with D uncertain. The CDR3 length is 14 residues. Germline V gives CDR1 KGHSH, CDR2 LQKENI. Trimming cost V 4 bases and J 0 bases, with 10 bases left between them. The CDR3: CASSRAPASYEQYF. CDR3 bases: TGTGCCAGCTCACGGGCTCCGGCCTCCTACGAGCAGTACTTC.

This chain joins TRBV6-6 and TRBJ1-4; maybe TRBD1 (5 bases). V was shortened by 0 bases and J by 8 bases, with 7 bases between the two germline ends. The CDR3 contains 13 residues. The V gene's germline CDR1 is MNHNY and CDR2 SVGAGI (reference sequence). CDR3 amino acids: CASSYSWGEKLFF. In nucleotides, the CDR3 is TGTGCCAGCAGTTACTCGTGGGGGGAAAAACTGTTTTTT.

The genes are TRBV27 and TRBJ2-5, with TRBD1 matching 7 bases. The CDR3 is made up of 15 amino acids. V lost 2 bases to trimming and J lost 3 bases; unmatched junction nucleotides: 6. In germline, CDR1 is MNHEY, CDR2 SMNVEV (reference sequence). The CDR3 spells CASSLIGQEKETQYF. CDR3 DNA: TGTGCCAGCAGTTTAATAGGACAGGAGAAAGAGACCCAGTACTTC.

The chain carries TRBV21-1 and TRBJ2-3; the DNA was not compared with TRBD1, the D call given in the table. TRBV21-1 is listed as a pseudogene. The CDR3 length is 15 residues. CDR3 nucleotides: TGTGCCAGCAGCCCCGAACAGGACTCCCCAGATACGCAGTATTTT. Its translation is CASSPEQDSPDTQYF.

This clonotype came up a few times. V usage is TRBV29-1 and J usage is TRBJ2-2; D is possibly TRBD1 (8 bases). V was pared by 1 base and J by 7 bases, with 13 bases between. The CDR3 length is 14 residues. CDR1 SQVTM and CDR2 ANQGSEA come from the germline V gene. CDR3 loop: CSVEGHRGGGELFF. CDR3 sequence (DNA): TGCAGCGTTGAAGGCCACAGGGGGGGCGGGGAGCTGTTTTTT.

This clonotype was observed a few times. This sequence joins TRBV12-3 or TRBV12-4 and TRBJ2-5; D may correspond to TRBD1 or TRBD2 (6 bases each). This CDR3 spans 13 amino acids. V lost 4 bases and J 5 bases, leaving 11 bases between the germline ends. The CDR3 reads CASSWGARETQYF. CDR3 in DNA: TGTGCCAGCAGTTGGGGGGCCAGGGAGACCCAGTACTTC.

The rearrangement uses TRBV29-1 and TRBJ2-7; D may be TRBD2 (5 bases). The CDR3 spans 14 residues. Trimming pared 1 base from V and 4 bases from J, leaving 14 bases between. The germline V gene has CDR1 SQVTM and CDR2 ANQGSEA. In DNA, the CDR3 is TGCAGCGTTGAAGGAGAGACGGACTTTTACGAGCAGTACGTC. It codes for CSVEGETDFYEQYV.

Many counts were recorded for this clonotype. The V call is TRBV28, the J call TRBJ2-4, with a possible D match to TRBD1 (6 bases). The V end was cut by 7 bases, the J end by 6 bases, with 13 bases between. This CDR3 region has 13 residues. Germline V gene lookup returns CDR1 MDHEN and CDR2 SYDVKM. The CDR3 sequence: CASTPGALNIQYF. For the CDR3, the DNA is TGTGCCAGCACCCCAGGGGCTTTAAACATTCAGTACTTC.

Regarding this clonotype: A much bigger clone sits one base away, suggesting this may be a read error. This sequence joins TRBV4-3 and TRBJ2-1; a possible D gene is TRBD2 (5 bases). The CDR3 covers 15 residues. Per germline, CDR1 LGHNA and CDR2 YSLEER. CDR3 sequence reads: CTSSPSGKSYNEQFF. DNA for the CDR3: TGCACCAGCAGCCCTTCGGGGAAGTCCTACAATGAGCAGTTCTTC.

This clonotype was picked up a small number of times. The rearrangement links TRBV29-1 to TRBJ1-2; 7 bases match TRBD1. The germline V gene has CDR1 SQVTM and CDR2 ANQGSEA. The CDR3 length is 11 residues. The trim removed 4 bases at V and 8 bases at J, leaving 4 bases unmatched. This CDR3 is CSVAEGGGYTF. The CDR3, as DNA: TGCAGCGTTGCCGAAGGGGGCGGCTACACCTTC.

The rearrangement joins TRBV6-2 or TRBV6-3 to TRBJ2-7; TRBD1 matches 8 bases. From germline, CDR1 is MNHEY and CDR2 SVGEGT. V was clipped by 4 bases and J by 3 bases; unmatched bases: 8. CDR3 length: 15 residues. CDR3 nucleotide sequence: TGTGCCAGCAGTTTACGGGACAGGCCTTTCTACGAGCAGTACTTC. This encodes CASSLRDRPFYEQYF.

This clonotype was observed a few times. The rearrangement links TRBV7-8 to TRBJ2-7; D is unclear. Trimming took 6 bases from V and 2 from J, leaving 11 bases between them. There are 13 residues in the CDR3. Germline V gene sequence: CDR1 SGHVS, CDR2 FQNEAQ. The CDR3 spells CASRVAATYEQYF. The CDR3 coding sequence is TGTGCCAGCAGGGTTGCTGCTACCTACGAGCAGTACTTC.